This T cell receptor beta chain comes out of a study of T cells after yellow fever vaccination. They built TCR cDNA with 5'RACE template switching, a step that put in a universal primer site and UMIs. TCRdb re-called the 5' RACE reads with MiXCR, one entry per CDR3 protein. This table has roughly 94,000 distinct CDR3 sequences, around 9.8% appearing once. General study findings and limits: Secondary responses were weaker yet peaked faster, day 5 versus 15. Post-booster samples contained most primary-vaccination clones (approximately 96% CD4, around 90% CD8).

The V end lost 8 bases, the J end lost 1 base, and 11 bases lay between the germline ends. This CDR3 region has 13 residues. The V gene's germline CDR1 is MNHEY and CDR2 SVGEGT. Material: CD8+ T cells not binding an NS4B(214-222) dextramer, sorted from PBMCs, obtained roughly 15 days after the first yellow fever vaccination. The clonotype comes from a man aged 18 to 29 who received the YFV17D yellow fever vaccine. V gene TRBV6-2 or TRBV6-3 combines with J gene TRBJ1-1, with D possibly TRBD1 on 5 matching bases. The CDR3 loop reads CASGTQGNTEAFF. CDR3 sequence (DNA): TGTGCCAGCGGTACCCAGGGGAACACTGAAGCTTTCTTT.